Below, 18 T cell receptor beta chains from the same sample are listed, as sequenced in a study of blood T cell repertoires in COVID-19. Data came from immunoSEQ multiplex PCR; TCRdb stores just in-frame clones and leaves some out. The sample lists roughly 260,000 clones, approximately 85% occurring once. Sequencing input: PBMCs or T cells enriched from blood (not recorded which). These receptors were obtained from a woman aged 45-59 years who had recovered from COVID-19.

The rearrangement uses TRBV10-3 and TRBJ2-2; 8 bases are a match to TRBD2. The ends lost 6 bases at V and 4 bases at J; junction bases unmatched: 10. Germline V gene lookup returns CDR1 ENHRY and CDR2 SYGVKD. CDR3 length: 16 amino acids. The CDR3: CAISRSAGGGTGELFF. The CDR3 bases are TGTGCCATCAGCAGGTCGGCGGGAGGAGGCACCGGGGAGCTGTTTTTT.

This clone was seen only once. Other DNA variants within this sample encode the same CDR3. The V and J genes are TRBV18 and TRBJ1-1, with D unclear. Germline V gives CDR1 KGHSH, CDR2 LQKENI. The CDR3 has 13 amino acids. V lost 2 bases and J 1 base, leaving 5 bases between the germline ends. The CDR3 loop is CASSPGRNTEAFF. The CDR3 nucleotides read TGTGCCAGCTCACCAGGGAGGAACACTGAAGCTTTCTTT.

V and J are TRBV27 and TRBJ2-7; 7 bases are a match to TRBD2. In germline, CDR1 is MNHEY, CDR2 SMNVEV (reference sequence). The CDR3 totals 17 residues. The trim removed 4 bases at V and 0 bases at J, leaving 12 bases unmatched. The CDR3 region is CASSSFSGPTLSYEQYF. CDR3 DNA sequence: TGTGCCAGCAGTTCCTTTAGCGGGCCCACTCTCTCCTACGAGCAGTACTTC.

The rearrangement joins TRBV19 to TRBJ1-2, with D perhaps matching TRBD1 (5 bases). Trimming stripped 6 bases from V and 5 bases from J, with 13 bases between. Looked up from germline, CDR1 is LNHDA and CDR2 is SQIVND (reference sequence). This CDR3 comprises 13 residues. The CDR3 bases are TGTGCCAGTAGCATCCTATCAGGGTATGGCTACACCTTC. Protein product: CASSILSGYGYTF.

This sequence joins TRBV28 and TRBJ2-7; D might be TRBD1 (8 bases). The CDR3 extends over 14 amino acids. CDR1 and CDR2 from the germline V gene are MDHEN and SYDVKM. Trimming cost V 7 bases and J 0 bases, with 13 bases left between them. The CDR3 DNA reads as TGTGCCAGCACCACAGGGGGGGACTCCTACGAGCAGTACTTC. Its protein product is CASTTGGDSYEQYF.

This clone has a handful of counts. J is TRBJ2-7 and V is TRBV7-9; perhaps TRBD1 as D (6 bases). CDR1 and CDR2 from the germline V gene are SEHNR and FQNEAQ (reference sequence). The CDR3 runs 12 residues. Trimming cost V 5 bases and J 3 bases, with 8 bases left between them. The CDR3 DNA is TGTGCCAGCAGCGGACAGCACTACGAGCAGTACTTC. Protein: CASSGQHYEQYF.

This clone was counted once. An end of the junction differs from the germline gene, which may be a read error. The CDR3 loop reads CASSLGTGRVDF. CDR3 nucleotides: TGTGCCAGCAGCTTAGGGACCGGGCGGGTTGACTTC. The V gene is TRBV7-9, the J gene TRBJ1-2; no reliable D call. CDR1 and CDR2 (germline): SEHNR, FQNEAQ (reference sequence). The CDR3 sequence is 12 residues long.

The chain combines TRBV3-1 (or the pseudogene TRBV3-2) with TRBJ1-6, with 7 bases identical to TRBD1. Germline CDR1 LGHDT, CDR2 YNNKEL (reference sequence). V was clipped by 5 bases and J by 8 bases; unmatched bases: 6. The CDR3 has 14 amino acids. In nucleotides, the CDR3 is TGTGCCAGCAGCGTCACAGGGGCCGATTCACCCCTCCACTTT. Translating gives CASSVTGADSPLHF.

The V and J genes are TRBV27 and TRBJ1-6; D might be TRBD1 (5 bases). V lost 8 bases and J lost 10, with 12 bases in between. Looked up from germline, CDR1 is MNHEY and CDR2 is SMNVEV (reference sequence). The CDR3 covers 12 residues. DNA for the CDR3: TGTGCCAGCTCAGACGGGGGGTCACCCCTCCACTTT. It yields the protein CASSDGGSPLHF.

This clone was detected only once. The chain joins TRBV28 to TRBJ1-6; D may be TRBD1 (5 bases). The CDR3 contains 14 residues. Trimming removed 5 bases from V and 2 bases from J, with 7 bases in between. Germline V CDR1 and CDR2: MDHEN, SYDVKM. CDR3 in amino acids: CASSTGPYNSPLHF. For the CDR3, the DNA is TGTGCCAGCAGTACAGGCCCCTATAATTCACCCCTCCACTTT.

This clone appeared a single time. The V call is TRBV5-1, the J call TRBJ1-4; TRBD1 matches 8 bases. The ends lost 1 base at V and 7 bases at J; junction bases unmatched: 3. Germline CDR1 reads SGHRS; CDR2 reads YFSETQ. This CDR3 has 14 amino acids. The CDR3 loop reads CASSLRTGSEKLFF. In DNA, the CDR3 is TGCGCCAGCAGCTTGAGGACAGGGTCTGAAAAACTGTTTTTT.

The chain links TRBV27 to TRBJ1-6; the D is unclear. The V end was cut by 7 bases, the J end by 0 bases, with 13 bases between. Germline V lookup: CDR1 MNHEY, CDR2 SMNVEV (reference sequence). The CDR3 consists of 16 residues. The DNA of the CDR3 is TGTGCCAGCACCCCCCGCGTGAGCTCCTATAATTCACCCCTCCACTTT. Its protein is CASTPRVSSYNSPLHF.

The chain uses TRBV19 and TRBJ2-7; TRBD2 is a possible D gene (5 bases). Deletions cut 4 bases from V and 4 bases from J, with 20 bases between. This CDR3 is built from 16 residues. Germline V lookup: CDR1 LNHDA, CDR2 SQIVND (reference sequence). As DNA, the CDR3 is TGTGCCAGTAGTACCAGAGGCGGGTCGCGCCTTTACGAGCAGTACTTC. Protein sequence: CASSTRGGSRLYEQYF.

This clone was detected only once. This chain uses TRBV5-1 with TRBJ2-3; 9 bases are shared with TRBD2. Trimming cost V 3 bases and J 2 bases; bases outside gene matches: 4. The germline V gene encodes CDR1 SGHRS and CDR2 YFSETQ. The CDR3 covers 15 residues. The CDR3 spells CASSWRTSATDTQYF. CDR3 nucleotide sequence: TGCGCCAGCAGCTGGAGGACTAGCGCCACAGATACGCAGTATTTT.

This chain connects TRBV10-3 to TRBJ2-7; TRBD1 matches at 9 bases. The CDR3 is 15 amino acids. Germline V lookup: CDR1 ENHRY, CDR2 SYGVKD. With 6 bases clipped from V and 1 base from J, the junction kept 7 bases outside the gene matches. Here the CDR3 reads CAISPGTGLSYEQYF. The CDR3 DNA is TGTGCCATCAGCCCCGGGACAGGGCTATCCTACGAGCAGTACTTC.

V and J are TRBV11-1 and TRBJ2-1; no clear D. V was shortened by 2 bases and J by 7 bases, with 6 bases between the two germline ends. CDR3 length: 12 amino acids. Germline values: CDR1 SGHAT, CDR2 FQDESV (reference sequence). Here the CDR3 reads CASSLSRNEQFF. Written as DNA, the CDR3 is TGTGCCAGCAGCTTATCGCGAAATGAGCAGTTCTTC.

The chain recombines TRBV12-3 or TRBV12-4 with TRBJ2-1; D unresolved. The length of the CDR3 is 13 residues. V was clipped by 6 bases and J by 8 bases, with 14 bases between them. The CDR3 nucleotides are TGTGCCAGCAGGAGGCGCCTAGAGGATGAGCAGTTCTTC. Translating gives CASRRRLEDEQFF.

The chain recombines TRBV11-3 with TRBJ2-1; 9 nucleotides match TRBD1. V was clipped by 1 base and J by 1 base; unmatched bases: 5. From germline, CDR1 is SGHNT and CDR2 YENEEA. This CDR3 contains 17 residues. The CDR3 is CASSLVLTGGSYNEQFF. The CDR3 region has the DNA TGTGCCAGCAGCTTAGTCCTGACAGGGGGGTCCTACAATGAGCAGTTCTTC.